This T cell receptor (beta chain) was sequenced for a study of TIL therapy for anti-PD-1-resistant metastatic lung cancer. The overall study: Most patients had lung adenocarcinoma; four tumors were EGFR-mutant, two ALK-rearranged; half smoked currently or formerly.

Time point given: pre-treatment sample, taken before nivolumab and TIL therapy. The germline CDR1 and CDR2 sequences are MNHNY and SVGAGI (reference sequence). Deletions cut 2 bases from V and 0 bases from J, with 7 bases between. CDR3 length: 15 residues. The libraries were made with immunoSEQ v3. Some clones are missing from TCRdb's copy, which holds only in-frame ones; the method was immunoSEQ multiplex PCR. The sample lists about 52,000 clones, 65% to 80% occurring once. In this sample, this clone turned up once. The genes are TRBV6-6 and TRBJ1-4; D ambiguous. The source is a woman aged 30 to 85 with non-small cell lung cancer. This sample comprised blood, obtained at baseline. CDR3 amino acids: CASSYVAATNEKLFF. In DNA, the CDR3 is TGTGCCAGCAGTTACGTGGCAGCAACTAATGAAAAACTGTTTTTT.